This is a list of T cell receptor beta chains from one sample in a study of shared clonotypes between healthy human individuals. Assay used: immunoSEQ multiplex PCR; TCRdb lists only in-frame clones, some missing. The data show roughly 2.1 million clones, approximately 94% seen once. Sample: naive CD8+ T cells from PBMCs. These receptors came from a man aged 18 to 35 in good health. Some clones in this sample may be carry-over from other donors' samples. The CDR3 runs from the conserved cysteine through the conserved F or W. The D gene is left open where the match is weak.

TRBJ2-7 | TRBV10-3 | TRBD2 | TGTGCCATCAGGGAGACTAGCGGGAGTTTTTACGAGCAGTACTTC | CAIRETSGSFYEQYF
TRBJ2-1 | TRBV2 | TRBD2 | TGTGCCAGCAGAGACCACGGGATTAGCGGGAGTACCGTGAATGAGCAGTTCTTC | CASRDHGISGSTVNEQFF
TRBJ2-7 | TRBV10-3 | - | TGTGCCATCAGTGCTACAACAGATGCTTACGAGCAGTACTTC | CAISATTDAYEQYF
TRBJ2-1 | TRBV15 | - | TGTGCCACCAGCAGAGTAAGTGGGGGACCCGAAGGCTATGAGCAGTTCTTC | CATSRVSGGPEGYEQFF
TRBJ1-2 | TRBV14 | - | TGTGCCAGCAGCCAGCTGCCAGGACAGCTCTATGGCTACACCTTC | CASSQLPGQLYGYTF
TRBJ2-7 | TRBV28 | - | TGTGCCAGCAGTTCCGGACGTCCGCGAAACTACGAGCAGTACTTC | CASSSGRPRNYEQYF
TRBJ1-4 | TRBV7-3 | - | TGTGCCAGCAGCCCTCAACCGGGGGCGGAACTGTTTTTT | CASSPQPGAELFF
TRBJ2-7 | TRBV9 | - | TGTGCCAGCAGTACGGGGAACTCCTACGAGCAGTACTTC | CASSTGNSYEQYF
TRBJ1-2 | TRBV6-5 | - | TGTGCCAGCAGTTATGGGGGTCCCTATGGCTACACCTTC | CASSYGGPYGYTF
TRBJ2-5 | TRBV28 | TRBD1 | TGTGCCAGCAGTCCGGTCGACAGGGCGGAGACCCAGTACTTC | CASSPVDRAETQYF
TRBJ2-3 | TRBV15 | - | TGTGCCACCAGCAGAGATCGGGTTACTAGTACCACAGATACGCAGTATTTT | CATSRDRVTSTTDTQYF
TRBJ1-5 | TRBV15 | - | TGTGCCACCAGCAGCGTGGCCCAGGGGCACCAGCCCCAGCATTTT | CATSSVAQGHQPQHF
TRBJ2-7 | TRBV4-2 | - | TGTGCCAGCAGCCGAGAGGTGTCTAGTAAGTACGAGCAGTACTTC | CASSREVSSKYEQYF
TRBJ1-2 | TRBV18 | - | TGTGCCAGCTCACCACCGCCAGTCAACTACACCTTC | CASSPPPVNYTF
TRBJ2-2 | TRBV9 | - | TGTGCCAGCAGCATCCGGACGCGGGCGACGAACACCGGGGAGCTGTTTTTT | CASSIRTRATNTGELFF